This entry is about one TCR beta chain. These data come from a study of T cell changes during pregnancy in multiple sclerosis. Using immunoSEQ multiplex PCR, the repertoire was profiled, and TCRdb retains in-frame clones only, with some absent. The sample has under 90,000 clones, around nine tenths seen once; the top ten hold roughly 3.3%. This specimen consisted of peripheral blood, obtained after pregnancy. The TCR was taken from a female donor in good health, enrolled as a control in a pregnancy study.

CDR3 nucleotide sequence: TGCGCCAGCAGCCAAGCAGGGGATGGCTACACCTTC. Translating gives CASSQAGDGYTF. The chain links TRBV4-1 to TRBJ1-2, with D tentatively TRBD1 (6 bases). This CDR3 is built from 12 residues. V lost 1 base and J lost 6, with 6 bases in between. Germline V lookup: CDR1 MGHRA, CDR2 YSYEKL.